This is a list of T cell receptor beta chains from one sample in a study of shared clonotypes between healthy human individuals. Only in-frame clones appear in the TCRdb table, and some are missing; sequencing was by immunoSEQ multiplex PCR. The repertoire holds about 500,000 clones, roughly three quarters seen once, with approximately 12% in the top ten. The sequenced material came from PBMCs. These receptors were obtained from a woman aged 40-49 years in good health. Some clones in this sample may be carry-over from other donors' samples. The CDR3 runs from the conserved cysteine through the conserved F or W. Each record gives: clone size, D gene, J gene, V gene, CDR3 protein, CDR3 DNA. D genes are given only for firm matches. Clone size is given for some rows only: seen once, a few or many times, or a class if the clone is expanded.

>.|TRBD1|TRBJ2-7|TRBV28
CASSPLVGRRSQGERGYEQYF
TGTGCCAGCAGTCCTCTAGTGGGACGAAGGTCCCAGGGGGAAAGAGGCTACGAGCAGTACTTC
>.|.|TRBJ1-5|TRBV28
CASSLLGPGQPQHF
TGTGCCAGCAGTTTATTGGGCCCCGGACAGCCCCAGCATTTT
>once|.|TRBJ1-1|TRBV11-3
CASGTANTEAFF
TGTGCCAGCGGGACGGCGAACACTGAAGCTTTCTTT
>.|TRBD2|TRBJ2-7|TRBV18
CASSPSGAGGAYEQYF
TGTGCCAGCTCACCGAGTGGAGCGGGAGGTGCCTACGAGCAGTACTTC
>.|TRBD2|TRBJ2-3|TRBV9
CASSVGLAGGMYRDTQYF
TGTGCCAGCAGCGTAGGCCTAGCGGGAGGGATGTATAGAGATACGCAGTATTTT
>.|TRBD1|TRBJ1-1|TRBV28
CASSPGGGFTEAFF
TGTGCCAGCAGTCCAGGGGGCGGGTTCACTGAAGCTTTCTTT
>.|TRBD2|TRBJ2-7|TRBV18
CASSQLAGSAYEQYF
TGTGCCAGCTCACAACTAGCGGGATCCGCCTACGAGCAGTACTTC
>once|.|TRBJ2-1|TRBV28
CASRGAGDYNEQFF
TGTGCCAGCAGGGGGGCGGGGGACTACAATGAGCAGTTCTTC
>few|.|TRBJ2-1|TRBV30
CAWSVRGVGEQFF
TGTGCCTGGAGTGTAAGAGGGGTGGGTGAGCAGTTCTTC
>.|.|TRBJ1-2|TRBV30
CAWSGVNYGYTF
TGTGCCTGGAGTGGCGTTAACTATGGCTACACCTTC
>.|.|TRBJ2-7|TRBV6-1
CASYVPYEQYF
TGTGCCAGCTACGTCCCCTACGAGCAGTACTTC
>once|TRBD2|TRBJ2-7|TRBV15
CATSRVLGTSVHEQYF
TGTGCCACCAGCAGAGTTCTTGGAACTAGCGTTCACGAGCAGTACTTC
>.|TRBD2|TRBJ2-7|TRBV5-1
CASSPSGAGYEQYF
TGCGCCAGCAGCCCTAGCGGGGCGGGCTACGAGCAGTACTTC
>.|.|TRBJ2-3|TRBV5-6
CASGPGPRSDTQYF
TGTGCCAGCGGACCGGGACCTAGGTCGGATACGCAGTATTTT
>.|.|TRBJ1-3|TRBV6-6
CASSYSLRGNTIYF
TGTGCCAGCAGTTACTCACTGCGCGGAAACACCATATATTTT
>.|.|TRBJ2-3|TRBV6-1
CASSEDRVWDTQYF
TGTGCCAGCAGTGAAGACCGGGTTTGGGATACGCAGTATTTT
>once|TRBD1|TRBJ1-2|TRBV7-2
CASSLVGQAPYGYTF
TGTGCCAGCAGCTTAGTTGGACAGGCGCCCTATGGCTACACCTTC
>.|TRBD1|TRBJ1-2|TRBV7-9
CASSSRDRDGYTF
TGTGCCAGCAGCTCCCGGGACAGGGACGGCTACACCTTC
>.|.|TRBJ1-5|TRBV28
CASIFEPGTNQPQHF
TGTGCCAGCATCTTTGAACCGGGAACCAATCAGCCCCAGCATTTT